The rows below give T cell receptor beta chains drawn from one sample of a study of T cell responses to AZD1222 COVID-19 vaccine. The table came from immunoSEQ multiplex PCR; TCRdb's copy has only in-frame clones and leaves some out. Among 120,000 or so clones listed, 70% to 90% were seen once. Source: peripheral blood, taken on day 0 of AZD1222 vaccination. The receptors originated from an adult in good health. CDR3s include the opening cysteine and the closing phenylalanine or tryptophan. The D gene is left open where the match is weak. Size is stated for part of the rows, as once, few or many counts, or as a class when the clone is expanded.

v_gene,j_gene,d_gene,abundance,CDR3aa,CDR3nt
TRBV2,TRBJ2-1,TRBD1,-,CASSPNRGDEQFF,TGTGCCAGCAGTCCCAACAGGGGGGATGAGCAGTTCTTC
TRBV5-5,TRBJ2-7,TRBD2,-,CASAGREVYEQYF,TGTGCCAGCGCGGGGCGGGAGGTTTACGAGCAGTACTTC
TRBV3-1/TRBV3-2,TRBJ2-7,-,-,CASSQRRGYEQYF,TGTGCCAGCAGCCAGAGGAGAGGCTACGAGCAGTACTTC
TRBV29-1,TRBJ1-2,TRBD1,-,CSVEDFGDSLNYGYTF,TGCAGCGTTGAAGATTTCGGGGACAGTCTCAACTATGGCTACACCTTC
TRBV6-6,TRBJ2-2,-,-,CASSYIRTGELFF,TGTGCCAGCAGTTACATCAGGACCGGGGAGCTGTTTTTT
TRBV7-3,TRBJ2-1,TRBD2,-,CASSLSGTTYNEQFF,TGTGCCAGCAGCCTCTCGGGGACTACCTACAATGAGCAGTTCTTC
TRBV11-3,TRBJ2-5,TRBD1,-,CASSLDHPRQGSPQETQYF,TGTGCCAGCAGCTTAGATCATCCGAGACAGGGGTCCCCCCAAGAGACCCAGTACTTC
TRBV10-3,TRBJ1-5,TRBD1,-,CAISEEGQGAGQPQHF,TGTGCCATCAGTGAAGAGGGACAGGGGGCAGGTCAGCCCCAGCATTTT
TRBV20-1,TRBJ2-5,-,-,CSARQETQYF,TGCAGTGCTAGACAAGAGACCCAGTACTTC
TRBV19,TRBJ1-5,-,-,CASSFGFPGPVKQPQHF,TGTGCCAGTAGTTTCGGGTTTCCGGGACCGGTGAAACAGCCCCAGCATTTT
TRBV6-6,TRBJ1-6,TRBD1,-,CASSLQGAGSPLHF,TGTGCCAGCAGTCTACAGGGGGCAGGTTCACCCCTCCACTTT
TRBV7-9,TRBJ1-1,-,-,CASSPQARGGTEAFF,TGTGCCAGCAGCCCGCAGGCCAGGGGAGGGACTGAAGCTTTCTTT
TRBV11-3,TRBJ2-3,TRBD2,-,CASSIGLAQSTDTQYF,TGTGCCAGCAGCATCGGACTAGCACAAAGCACAGATACGCAGTATTTT
TRBV3-1/TRBV3-2,TRBJ2-2,-,-,CASSQEGGSAGELFF,TGTGCCAGCAGCCAAGAAGGGGGGTCCGCCGGGGAGCTGTTTTTT
TRBV7-3,TRBJ2-1,-,once,CASSEDGKIDNEQFF,TGTGCCAGCAGCGAAGATGGGAAGATTGACAATGAGCAGTTCTTC
TRBV6-6,TRBJ1-6,-,-,CASSYSIGSSPLHF,TGTGCCAGCAGTTACTCGATAGGTTCCTCACCCCTCCACTTT
TRBV4-2,TRBJ1-2,-,-,CASRDVSGYTF,TGTGCCAGCAGGGACGTATCTGGCTACACCTTC
TRBV7-9,TRBJ2-1,TRBD2,-,CASSLAAGGLEQFF,TGTGCCAGCAGCTTGGCCGCGGGAGGGCTGGAGCAGTTCTTC
TRBV27,TRBJ1-2,TRBD1,-,CASSYLGTGGSGYTF,TGTGCCAGCAGCTACCTTGGGACAGGGGGTTCGGGCTACACCTTC
TRBV7-3,TRBJ2-2,-,-,CASSFTPRGRGNTGELFF,TGTGCCAGCAGCTTCACACCCAGGGGCAGGGGCAACACCGGGGAGCTGTTTTTT
TRBV9,TRBJ1-4,-,-,CASSVGGYNEKLFF,TGTGCCAGCAGCGTAGGAGGCTATAATGAAAAACTGTTTTTT
TRBV6-5,TRBJ2-2,TRBD1,-,CASSYSTTGSTGELFF,TGTGCCAGCAGTTACTCAACGACAGGGTCGACCGGGGAGCTGTTTTTT
TRBV3-1/TRBV3-2,TRBJ1-2,-,-,CASSQQQGDGYTF,TGTGCCAGCAGCCAACAACAGGGCGATGGCTACACCTTC
TRBV5-6,TRBJ2-1,TRBD2,-,CASTPLAGLYNEQFF,TGTGCCAGCACCCCCCTAGCGGGCCTCTACAATGAGCAGTTCTTC